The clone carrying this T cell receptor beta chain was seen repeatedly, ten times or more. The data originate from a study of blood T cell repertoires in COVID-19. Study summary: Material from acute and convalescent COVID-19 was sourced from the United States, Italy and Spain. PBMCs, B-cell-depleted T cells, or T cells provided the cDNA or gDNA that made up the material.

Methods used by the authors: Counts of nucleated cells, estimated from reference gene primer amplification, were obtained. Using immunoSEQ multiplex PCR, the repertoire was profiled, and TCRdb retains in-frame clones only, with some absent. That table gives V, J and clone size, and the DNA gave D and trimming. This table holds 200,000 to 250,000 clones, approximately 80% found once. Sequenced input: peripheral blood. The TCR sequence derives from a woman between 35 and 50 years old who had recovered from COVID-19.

CDR3 DNA: TGTGCCAGCAGCTCCCCTCCAGGGGCGTACACTGAAGCTTTCTTT. Translating it yields CASSSPPGAYTEAFF. The rearrangement links TRBV11-3 to TRBJ1-1; possible D gene TRBD1, 6 bases. The germline V and J ends were trimmed by 4 bases and 3 bases, with 15 bases remaining between them. CDR1 and CDR2 (germline): SGHNT, YENEEA. The CDR3 runs 15 residues. Based on the CDR3 plus reference TRBV11-3 and TRBJ1-1, the full variable domain is EAGVVQSPRYKIIEKKQPVAFWCNPISGHNTLYWYLQNLGQGPELLIRYENEEAVDDSQLPKDRFSAERLKGVDSTLKIQPAELGDSAVYLCASSSPPGAYTEAFFGQGTRLTVV.